The sequence of this T cell receptor beta chain was determined in a study of blood T cell repertoires in COVID-19. V trimming: 4 bases; J trimming: 3 bases; junction bases outside the gene matches: 5. Germline CDR1 is MGHRA and CDR2 is YSYEKL. The CDR3 has 15 residues. As handled by the study authors: Reference gene primer amplification gave nucleated cell count estimates. Clones were sequenced by immunoSEQ multiplex PCR, and TCRdb holds only the in-frame ones, with some missing. Clone size and V and J calls were adopted from that table, with D and trimming inferred from the DNA. This sample has approximately 260,000 clones, with 89% found just once.

The source material was peripheral blood. The rearrangement links TRBV4-1 to TRBJ2-3; 9 bases agree with TRBD1. The source of this sequence is a man aged 45-65 years with acute or convalescent COVID-19. CDR3 sequence reads: CASSRPGTGTDTQYF. DNA for the CDR3: TGCGCCAGCAGCCGTCCCGGGACAGGGACAGATACGCAGTATTTT.